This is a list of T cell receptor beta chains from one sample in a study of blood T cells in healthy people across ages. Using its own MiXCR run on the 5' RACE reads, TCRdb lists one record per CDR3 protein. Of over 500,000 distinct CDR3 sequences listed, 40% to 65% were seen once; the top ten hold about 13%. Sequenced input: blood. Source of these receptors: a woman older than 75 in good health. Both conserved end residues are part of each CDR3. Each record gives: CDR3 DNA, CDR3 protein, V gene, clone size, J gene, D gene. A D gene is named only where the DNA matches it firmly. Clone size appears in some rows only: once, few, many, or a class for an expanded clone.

CDR3nt: TGTGCCAGCAGTCCCACGGACAGTAGCACAGATACGCAGTATTTT
CDR3aa: CASSPTDSSTDTQYF
v_gene: TRBV27
abundance: many
j_gene: TRBJ2-3
d_gene: .

CDR3nt: TGCGCCAGCAGCTTTTCAGGACAGGGAGACGCCTCCGAGCAGTACTTC
CDR3aa: CASSFSGQGDASEQYF
v_gene: TRBV5-1
abundance: many
j_gene: TRBJ2-7
d_gene: TRBD1

CDR3nt: TGTTCGGAAGGTGGGGGGCCTCCTTACCCAGGCACAGATACGCAGTATTTT
CDR3aa: CSEGGGPPYPGTDTQYF
v_gene: TRBV9
abundance: .
j_gene: TRBJ2-3
d_gene: .

CDR3nt: TGCAGCGTTTCCAGGGTGATTGAGACCCAGTACTTC
CDR3aa: CSVSRVIETQYF
v_gene: TRBV29-1
abundance: .
j_gene: TRBJ2-5
d_gene: .

CDR3nt: TGTGCCAGGGACTATGGCTACACCTTC
CDR3aa: CARDYGYTF
v_gene: TRBV2
abundance: .
j_gene: TRBJ1-2
d_gene: .

CDR3nt: TGTGCCAGCAGCTTAGGGGGACTCTACAGGAACGAGCAGTACTTC
CDR3aa: CASSLGGLYRNEQYF
v_gene: TRBV7-9
abundance: .
j_gene: TRBJ2-7
d_gene: .

CDR3nt: TGTGCCAGCGGGCCGGGGCCGTACGGGGACTATGGCTACACCTTC
CDR3aa: CASGPGPYGDYGYTF
v_gene: TRBV6-5
abundance: many
j_gene: TRBJ1-2
d_gene: .

CDR3nt: TGTGCCAGCAGCCCTAACCTCGGGGATAGCTCTAGCTACACCTTC
CDR3aa: CASSPNLGDSSSYTF
v_gene: TRBV7-9
abundance: .
j_gene: TRBJ1-2
d_gene: .

CDR3nt: TGTGCCAGCAGCTTCAAGACGGTAGCCAAAAACATTCAGTACTTC
CDR3aa: CASSFKTVAKNIQYF
v_gene: TRBV12-1
abundance: .
j_gene: TRBJ2-4
d_gene: .

CDR3nt: TGCAGCGTAGACACGGGGAGCACAGATACGCAGTATTTT
CDR3aa: CSVDTGSTDTQYF
v_gene: TRBV29-1
abundance: many
j_gene: TRBJ2-3
d_gene: .

CDR3nt: TGTGCCACACTATGGACTGGGGGACCACAAGAGACCCAGTACTTC
CDR3aa: CATLWTGGPQETQYF
v_gene: TRBV3-1
abundance: few
j_gene: TRBJ2-5
d_gene: .

CDR3nt: TGTGCCAGCACCCTAGGGGTCACCGTCAGCAATCAGCCCCAGCATTTT
CDR3aa: CASTLGVTVSNQPQHF
v_gene: TRBV28
abundance: .
j_gene: TRBJ1-5
d_gene: .

CDR3nt: TGCAGTGCGGGACAGGGCGGCTCCTATAATTCACCCCTCCACTTT
CDR3aa: CSAGQGGSYNSPLHF
v_gene: TRBV20-1
abundance: many
j_gene: TRBJ1-6
d_gene: TRBD1

CDR3nt: TGCAGTGCTACACCGGGACAGGACCCTTTTCAGGCTCCCCTCCACTTT
CDR3aa: CSATPGQDPFQAPLHF
v_gene: TRBV20-1
abundance: .
j_gene: TRBJ1-6
d_gene: TRBD1

CDR3nt: TGCAGTGCTAGATTCTCTCTAGCGGGAGGGCTCAAAGAGACCCAGTACTTC
CDR3aa: CSARFSLAGGLKETQYF
v_gene: TRBV20-1
abundance: .
j_gene: TRBJ2-5
d_gene: TRBD2

CDR3nt: TGCAGTGCCCAATACAGGGTTAATCAGCCCCAGCATTTT
CDR3aa: CSAQYRVNQPQHF
v_gene: TRBV20-1
abundance: .
j_gene: TRBJ1-5
d_gene: .

CDR3nt: TGTGCCAGCAGTTCACCGACTGAGGGGGGGTTCTCCTACGAGCAGTACTTC
CDR3aa: CASSSPTEGGFSYEQYF
v_gene: TRBV28
abundance: many
j_gene: TRBJ2-7
d_gene: .

CDR3nt: TGCAGCGTAGTGGGGCTAGCGGGATCCACCGGGGAGCTGTTTTTT
CDR3aa: CSVVGLAGSTGELFF
v_gene: TRBV29-1
abundance: .
j_gene: TRBJ2-2
d_gene: TRBD2

CDR3nt: TGTGCCAGCAAACACACTGGAGGGACCGGGGAGACCCAGTACTTC
CDR3aa: CASKHTGGTGETQYF
v_gene: TRBV6-5
abundance: once
j_gene: TRBJ2-5
d_gene: .

CDR3nt: TGTGCCTGGAGTGTTGGAGGGACCAACCAAGAGACCCAGTACTTC
CDR3aa: CAWSVGGTNQETQYF
v_gene: TRBV30
abundance: .
j_gene: TRBJ2-5
d_gene: .

CDR3nt: TGTGCCAGCAGTAAAGGTCAGCCCCAGCATTTT
CDR3aa: CASSKGQPQHF
v_gene: TRBV6-2/TRBV6-3
abundance: many
j_gene: TRBJ1-5
d_gene: .

CDR3nt: TGTGCCAGCAGTTACTCGGGACAGAGAGCTTTCTTT
CDR3aa: CASSYSGQRAFF
v_gene: TRBV6-5
abundance: .
j_gene: TRBJ1-1
d_gene: TRBD1